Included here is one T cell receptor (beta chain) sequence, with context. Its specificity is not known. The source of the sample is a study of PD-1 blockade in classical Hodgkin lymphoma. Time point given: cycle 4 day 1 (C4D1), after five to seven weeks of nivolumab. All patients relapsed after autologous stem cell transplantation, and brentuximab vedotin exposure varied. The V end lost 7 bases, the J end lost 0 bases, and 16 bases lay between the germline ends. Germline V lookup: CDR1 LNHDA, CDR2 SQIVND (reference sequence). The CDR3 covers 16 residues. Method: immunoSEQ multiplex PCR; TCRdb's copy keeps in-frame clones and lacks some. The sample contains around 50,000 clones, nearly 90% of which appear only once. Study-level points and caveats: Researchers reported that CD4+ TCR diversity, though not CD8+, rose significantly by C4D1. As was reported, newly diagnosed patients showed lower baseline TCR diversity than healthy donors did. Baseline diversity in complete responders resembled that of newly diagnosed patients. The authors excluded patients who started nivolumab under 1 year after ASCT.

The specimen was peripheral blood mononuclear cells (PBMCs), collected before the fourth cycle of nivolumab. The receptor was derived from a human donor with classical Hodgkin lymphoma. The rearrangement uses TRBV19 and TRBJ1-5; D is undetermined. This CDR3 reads CASITSIGISNQPQHF. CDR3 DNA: TGTGCCAGTATCACTTCGATCGGGATTAGCAATCAGCCCCAGCATTTT.